A selection of T cell receptor beta chains follows, all from one sample in a study of CD8 T cells in ankylosing spondylitis. TCRdb reprocessed the 5' RACE reads with MiXCR, giving one entry per CDR3 protein. The sample gives hundreds of thousands of distinct CDR3 sequences, over 9.5% of which show up once; about 0.5% is in the top ten. The sequenced sample was blood, either unsorted or a sorted T cell fraction (not recorded which). The receptor set was obtained from a male donor with ankylosing spondylitis. The CDR3 runs from the conserved cysteine through the conserved F or W. Expanded clones are given a class, and other clones once, few, many or no size at all.

J gene: TRBJ1-2; clone size: few; V gene: TRBV10-3; CDR3 protein: CAISESVSYNYGYTF
J gene: TRBJ2-7; clone size: NA; V gene: TRBV28; CDR3 protein: CASRPRDYGLEQYF
J gene: TRBJ2-4; clone size: few; V gene: TRBV7-9; CDR3 protein: CASSFQIPGQTKNIQYF
J gene: TRBJ1-5; clone size: NA; V gene: TRBV15; CDR3 protein: CATSRAWTDSNQPQHF
J gene: TRBJ1-1; clone size: many; V gene: TRBV6-5; CDR3 protein: CASSYQTGEAFF
J gene: TRBJ2-7; clone size: few; V gene: TRBV7-6; CDR3 protein: CASSLGSSGSGYEQYF
J gene: TRBJ1-5; clone size: few; V gene: TRBV20-1; CDR3 protein: CSARSSGTDYSNQPQHF
J gene: TRBJ2-1; clone size: many; V gene: TRBV10-3; CDR3 protein: CAIRPRGLAGYNEQFF
J gene: TRBJ2-1; clone size: many; V gene: TRBV5-4; CDR3 protein: CASSSARTSVTSSYNEQFF
J gene: TRBJ2-1; clone size: few; V gene: TRBV20-1; CDR3 protein: CSATGRRGGVDEQFF
J gene: TRBJ2-5; clone size: many; V gene: TRBV20-1; CDR3 protein: CSRGETQYF
J gene: TRBJ1-2; clone size: NA; V gene: TRBV6-1; CDR3 protein: CASYRPGQGYGYTF
J gene: TRBJ1-1; clone size: many; V gene: TRBV5-6; CDR3 protein: CASSLYLGVTEAFF
J gene: TRBJ2-5; clone size: NA; V gene: TRBV24-1; CDR3 protein: CATSDSGPRQRETQYF
J gene: TRBJ1-4; clone size: many; V gene: TRBV20-1; CDR3 protein: CSASPRGGGEKLFF